This is a list of T cell receptor beta chains from one sample in a study of technical replicates of blood from several donors. Libraries were prepared by immunoSEQ multiplex PCR; TCRdb keeps only in-frame clonotypes and omits some of them. Here the sample spans tens of thousands of clones, roughly 94% being singletons. The sample consisted of T cells isolated from PBMCs. Receptor source: a human donor in good health. The CDR3 runs from the conserved cysteine through the conserved F or W.

>TRBV7-8
CASSTGVVNYGYTF
>TRBV5-1
CASSQGLAVQETQYF
>TRBV5-6
CASTEPPGMNTEAFF
>TRBV9
CASSVVGGQAGEQFF
>TRBV2
CASGTGDSYEQYF
>TRBV28
CASRRAGYEQYF
>TRBV5-1
CASSLESGKETVGGLFF
>TRBV15
CATSSHRTSGVYYEQYF
>TRBV5-3
CARIPPGRGDSLYF
>TRBV6-6
CASSYSAGMANYGYTF
>TRBV27
CASSLYASGSAYEQYF
>TRBV5-1
CASSPWPLYSGANVLTF
>TRBV10-1
CASTEAPSGANVLTF
>TRBV28
CASRPGGGTEKLFF
>TRBV7-2
CASSSRTSGYYEQYF
>TRBV28
CASNNQGLGNEKLFF
>TRBV2
CASSTRGGRDGYTF
>TRBV21-1
CASSKSRKNRGLGTNEKLFF
>TRBV4-1
CASSQVLKAGQETQYF
>TRBV9
CASSVQGATNEKLFF
>TRBV5-1
CASSRWGSGQEGETQYF
>TRBV29-1
CSVEFGTGGYEQYF
>TRBV18
CASSPFDLGDTPYEQYF
>TRBV2
CASTLGGRAADTQYF
>TRBV25-1
CASMLASGGADTQYF
>TRBV5-1
CASSFRQGNTGELFF
>TRBV2
CASREGLAYEQYF
>TRBV7-9
CASSYRDTYEQYF
>TRBV4-2
CASSQATGGPETQYF
>TRBV7-6
CASSLGDRVFTGELFF
>TRBV28
CASSAPGQGVDEQYF
>TRBV7-3
CASSLGTGLRETQYF
>TRBV29-1
CSADKNNEQFF
>TRBV7-9
CASSLALRSGGDEQFF
>TRBV25-1
CASSVGQGLYEAFF
>TRBV30
CAWSRTRGHYGYTF
>TRBV10-3
CAISESHRGSEKLFF
>TRBV19
CASSNREHSYEQYF
>TRBV2
CASNGQLLHEQYF
>TRBV30
CAWSRWRSSYGYTF
>TRBV18
CASSPPSIAEAFF
>TRBV13
CASSLGTGGGEQFF
>TRBV5-1
CASSSLFRSGSYNEQFF
>TRBV9
CASNRDRDYEQYF
>TRBV7-9
CASSLIWQPRTGANVLTF
>TRBV4-1
CASSQETGDTQYF
>TRBV5-3
CARSPKRSPAPLHF
>TRBV25-1
CASSELRGRYNYGYTF
>TRBV30
CAWSVDRQAKRNSPLHF
>TRBV7-6
CASSLKDRAYEQYF
>TRBV2
CASSERGLAGQTQYF
>TRBV5-6
CASSLQGRGYTF
>TRBV6-6
CASDQGGRTDTQYF
>TRBV7-9
CASSFDRGLQETQYF